This is a list of T cell receptor beta chains from one sample in a study of T cells in Graves' hyperthyroidism and ophthalmopathy. TCRdb recomputed calls from the multiplex PCR reads with MiXCR, one row per CDR3 protein. This sample has hundreds of thousands of distinct CDR3 sequences, with less than 25% found just once. Sample: blood. The receptors originated from a woman in her 70s with Graves' ophthalmopathy. Both conserved end residues are part of each CDR3. Each record gives: clone size, V gene, J gene, D gene, CDR3 protein, CDR3 DNA. A D gene is named only where the DNA matches it firmly. Some rows mark clone size as missing; the rest say once, few, many or name a class of expanded clone.

size: -; V: TRBV12-3/TRBV12-4; J: TRBJ1-4; D: TRBD1; CDR3: CASSFPRRGPVATNEKLFF; DNA: TGTGCCAGCAGTTTCCCGCGCAGGGGGCCCGTCGCAACTAATGAAAAACTGTTTTTT
size: few; V: TRBV28; J: TRBJ2-7; D: TRBD1; CDR3: CASSRADRSLEQYF; DNA: TGTGCCAGCAGCCGGGCGGACAGGTCCCTCGAGCAGTACTTC
size: -; V: TRBV6-5; J: TRBJ1-4; D: -; CDR3: CASSYRPTQAANEKLFF; DNA: TGTGCCAGCAGTTACCGCCCTACACAGGCAGCTAATGAAAAACTGTTTTTT
size: -; V: TRBV7-8; J: TRBJ1-2; D: -; CDR3: CASSLEGGLAYGYTF; DNA: TGTGCCAGCAGCTTAGAAGGGGGGCTCGCCTATGGCTACACCTTC
size: -; V: TRBV3-1; J: TRBJ2-7; D: -; CDR3: CASSQESSGAGEQYF; DNA: TGTGCCAGCAGCCAAGAGTCAAGCGGCGCGGGTGAGCAGTACTTC
size: few; V: TRBV24-1; J: TRBJ2-7; D: TRBD1; CDR3: CATSDSGQGNSYEQYF; DNA: TGTGCCACCAGTGATTCGGGACAGGGGAACTCCTACGAGCAGTACTTC
size: -; V: TRBV20-1; J: TRBJ1-2; D: -; CDR3: CSAIWQDGYTF; DNA: TGCAGTGCTATTTGGCAGGATGGCTACACCTTC
size: -; V: TRBV6-1; J: TRBJ1-2; D: -; CDR3: CASSERQGYVNYGYTF; DNA: TGTGCCAGCAGTGAACGTCAGGGGTACGTGAACTATGGCTACACCTTC
size: -; V: TRBV12-5; J: TRBJ2-1; D: TRBD2; CDR3: CASGAPPLAGVNEQFF; DNA: TGTGCTAGTGGTGCGCCCCCCCTAGCGGGAGTCAATGAGCAGTTCTTC
size: -; V: TRBV5-4; J: TRBJ1-6; D: -; CDR3: CASSLLGRGDSPLHF; DNA: TGTGCCAGCAGCTTGTTGGGCAGGGGTGATTCACCCCTCCACTTT
size: many; V: TRBV7-2; J: TRBJ1-5; D: -; CDR3: CASSLGRGNQPQHF; DNA: TGTGCCAGCAGTTTGGGACGGGGCAATCAGCCCCAGCATTTT
size: few; V: TRBV12-3/TRBV12-4; J: TRBJ2-1; D: -; CDR3: CASSSDLSYNEQFF; DNA: TGTGCCAGCAGTTCGGACCTCTCCTACAATGAGCAGTTCTTC
size: few; V: TRBV7-9; J: TRBJ2-1; D: TRBD2; CDR3: CASSLDPTSGRRYNEQFF; DNA: TGTGCCAGCAGCTTAGATCCTACTAGCGGGAGGAGATACAATGAGCAGTTCTTC
size: -; V: TRBV12-5; J: TRBJ1-1; D: -; CDR3: CASGLALTGITEAFF; DNA: TGTGCTAGTGGTTTGGCCCTGACCGGGATCACTGAAGCTTTCTTT
size: -; V: TRBV7-7; J: TRBJ2-5; D: TRBD2; CDR3: CASSRGTSGALQTETQYF; DNA: TGTGCTAGCAGCCGCGGGACTAGCGGAGCACTCCAAACGGAGACCCAGTACTTC
size: -; V: TRBV7-9; J: TRBJ1-4; D: -; CDR3: CASNSGPNEKLFF; DNA: TGTGCCAGCAACTCCGGTCCTAATGAAAAACTGTTTTTT
size: -; V: TRBV14; J: TRBJ2-7; D: TRBD2; CDR3: CASSQKAGVIYEQYF; DNA: TGTGCCAGCAGCCAAAAAGCGGGAGTAATCTACGAGCAGTACTTC
size: few; V: TRBV7-9; J: TRBJ2-3; D: -; CDR3: CASSRLVALGTQYF; DNA: TGTGCCAGCAGCCGACTAGTTGCGCTTGGGACGCAGTATTTT
size: few; V: TRBV7-9; J: TRBJ2-1; D: TRBD2; CDR3: CASSLAWGRDVNEQFF; DNA: TGTGCCAGCAGCTTAGCTTGGGGGAGGGACGTCAATGAGCAGTTCTTC
size: many; V: TRBV15; J: TRBJ2-5; D: -; CDR3: CATSRDRLQETQYF; DNA: TGTGCCACCAGCAGAGATAGACTCCAAGAGACCCAGTACTTC
size: -; V: TRBV7-3; J: TRBJ2-7; D: -; CDR3: CASSQVPGNSYEQYF; DNA: TGCGCCAGCAGCCAAGTCCCGGGTAACTCCTACGAGCAGTACTTC
size: few; V: TRBV20-1; J: TRBJ1-1; D: -; CDR3: CSASFLGGANTEAFF; DNA: TGCAGTGCTAGTTTTTTGGGGGGCGCGAACACTGAAGCTTTCTTT
size: -; V: TRBV12-3/TRBV12-4; J: TRBJ1-1; D: TRBD1; CDR3: CASRGTETSEAFF; DNA: TGTGCCAGCAGAGGGACAGAGACCTCTGAAGCTTTCTTT
size: few; V: TRBV25-1; J: TRBJ2-7; D: TRBD1; CDR3: CASSEGTGKYEQYF; DNA: TGTGCCAGCAGTGAGGGGACAGGGAAATACGAGCAGTACTTC